This passage covers 16 T cell receptor beta chains from one sample sequenced in a study of blood T cell repertoires in COVID-19. TCRdb's table, derived via immunoSEQ multiplex PCR, lists solely in-frame clones and lacks some. The sample records 200,000 to 250,000 clones, approximately 80% being singletons. Sequencing used PBMCs or T cells enriched from blood (not recorded which). The receptor source for this set is a man younger than 45 with acute COVID-19.

The gene calls are TRBV5-1 and TRBJ1-1; D unresolved. The CDR3 is 15 amino acids. The ends were cut back, 0 bases at V and 3 bases at J, with 12 bases in the middle. From germline, CDR1 is SGHRS and CDR2 YFSETQ. This CDR3 reads CASSLAGKIDTEAFF. The CDR3 region has the DNA TGCGCCAGCAGCTTGGCCGGGAAGATAGACACTGAAGCTTTCTTT.

The J gene is TRBJ2-7, the V gene TRBV10-3, with a tentative D call TRBD2 (6 bases). Trimming removed 0 bases from V and 6 bases from J, with 9 bases in between. This CDR3 region has 13 residues. Germline loops: CDR1 ENHRY, CDR2 SYGVKD. This chain's CDR3 is CAISESRESEQYF. CDR3 coding DNA: TGTGCCATCAGTGAGTCCCGGGAGAGCGAGCAGTACTTC.

V gene TRBV15 combines with J gene TRBJ2-1; D is possibly TRBD1 (5 bases). Germline assignment: CDR1 LNHNV and CDR2 YYDKDF (reference sequence). This CDR3 region has 15 residues. The V and J ends lost 8 bases and 5 bases respectively, with 19 bases between them. DNA of the CDR3: TGTGCCACCCGACCCGCCAGGGCTCTCGACAATGAGCAGTTCTTC. Translated: CATRPARALDNEQFF.

In its sample, this clone was seen a few times. The chain is built from TRBV30 and TRBJ1-4; 9 nucleotides agree with TRBD1. With V trimmed by 6 bases and J by 0 bases, 14 bases remained unmatched. The CDR3 sequence is 18 residues long. Germline V gene sequence: CDR1 GTSNPN, CDR2 SVGIG (reference sequence). CDR3 loop: CACRRGQGSYATNEKLFF. CDR3 DNA: TGTGCCTGTAGGCGTGGACAGGGGTCGTATGCAACTAATGAAAAACTGTTTTTT.

V usage is TRBV4-2 and J usage is TRBJ1-3; 9 nucleotides line up with TRBD1. This CDR3 has 17 amino acids. CDR1 LGHNA and CDR2 YNFKEQ come from the germline V gene. Unmatched junction bases numbered 8, after V lost 5 bases and J lost 0 bases. In DNA form, the CDR3 reads TGTGCCAGCAGCTCACAGGGGGCAGGAAGCTCTGGAAACACCATATATTTT. Translated, it gives CASSSQGAGSSGNTIYF.

This chain links TRBV7-3 with TRBJ2-1; 8 bases are a match to TRBD1. CDR1 is SGHTA and CDR2 is FQGTGA in the germline V gene. J gave up 2 bases and V 3 bases, and 0 bases lay outside the gene matches. The CDR3 covers 14 residues. CDR3 DNA: TGTGCCAGCAGCTTGGGACAGGCCTACAATGAGCAGTTCTTC. The encoded protein is CASSLGQAYNEQFF.

The genes are TRBV11-2 and TRBJ2-7; the D gene is possibly TRBD1 (5 bases). CDR3 size: 15 residues. V was shortened by 0 bases and J by 2 bases, with 11 bases between the two germline ends. Germline V gene data show CDR1 as SGHAT and CDR2 as FQNNGV. The CDR3 reads CASSLDRAGTYEQYF. The CDR3 region has the DNA TGTGCCAGCAGCTTAGACAGGGCTGGGACCTACGAGCAGTACTTC.

V and J are TRBV5-1 and TRBJ1-1; 8 bases align to TRBD1. The V and J ends lost 0 bases and 6 bases, in that order; junction bases with no gene match: 1. Germline V gene data show CDR1 as SGHRS and CDR2 as YFSETQ. CDR3 length: 13 amino acids. The CDR3 protein is CASSLGTGSEAFF. CDR3 nucleotides: TGCGCCAGCAGCTTGGGGACAGGGTCTGAAGCTTTCTTT.

V and J are TRBV10-1 and TRBJ2-7; the D gene is possibly TRBD1 (6 bases). CDR3 length: 14 residues. Germline V gene data show CDR1 as WNHNN and CDR2 as SYGVQD (reference sequence). The V end was cut by 0 bases, the J end by 4 bases, with 10 bases between. Written as DNA, the CDR3 is TGCGCCAGCAGTGAGTCGCAAAGGGGGTACGAGCAGTACTTC. It codes for CASSESQRGYEQYF.

The rearrangement links TRBV9 to TRBJ2-3; D may be TRBD2 (6 bases). Germline CDR1 and CDR2: SGDLS and YYNGEE. The CDR3 consists of 15 residues. V was clipped by 0 bases and J by 1 base, with 9 bases between them. CDR3 DNA: TGTGCCAGCAGCGTAGGGGGACTCCGCACAGATACGCAGTATTTT. As protein: CASSVGGLRTDTQYF.

V and J are TRBV5-3 and TRBJ1-5, with D hard to call. TRBV5-3 is recorded as an ORF, its role being uncertain. V lost 0 bases to trimming and J lost 4 bases, with 8 bases between them. This CDR3 has 14 amino acids. The CDR3 spells CARSLGQSNQPQHF. The CDR3 nucleotides are TGTGCCAGAAGCTTGGGGCAGTCGAATCAGCCCCAGCATTTT.

The V call is TRBV27, the J call TRBJ1-1, with D maybe TRBD1 (6 bases). CDR1 is MNHEY and CDR2 is SMNVEV in the germline V gene (reference sequence). V lost 2 bases, J lost 6 bases, and 13 bases lay in between. There are 14 residues in the CDR3. The DNA for the CDR3 is TGTGCCAGCAGTTTAATGATTCCAGGGGCTGAAGCTTTCTTT. It yields the protein CASSLMIPGAEAFF.

The rearrangement joins TRBV6-5 to TRBJ2-2; maybe TRBD1 (6 bases). The CDR3 consists of 15 residues. V was clipped by 5 bases and J by 0 bases, with 10 bases between them. In germline, CDR1 is MNHEY, CDR2 SVGAGI. The CDR3 is CASSPGAANTGELFF. The CDR3 nucleotides read TGTGCCAGCAGTCCAGGGGCCGCGAACACCGGGGAGCTGTTTTTT.

The rearrangement uses TRBV4-2 and TRBJ2-1, with 12 positions matching TRBD2. The CDR3 has 17 residues. Germline V gives CDR1 LGHNA, CDR2 YNFKEQ. With V trimmed by 1 base and J by 6 bases, 7 bases remained unmatched. The CDR3: CASSQASGGAFFNEQFF. The DNA for the CDR3 is TGTGCCAGCAGCCAAGCTAGCGGGGGGGCCTTCTTCAATGAGCAGTTCTTC.

CDR3 bases: TGTGCCATCAGTGAGTTTGGGGCAGGGACTGAAGCTTTCTTT. It encodes CAISEFGAGTEAFF. The chain has TRBV10-3 and TRBJ1-1, with D possibly matching TRBD1 (5 bases). The CDR3 is 14 amino acids. The germline CDR1 and CDR2 sequences are ENHRY and SYGVKD. V was clipped by 1 base and J by 5 bases, with 11 bases between them.

This sequence joins TRBV9 and TRBJ2-1; 12 bases agree with TRBD2. CDR1 and CDR2 (germline): SGDLS, YYNGEE. There are 15 residues in the CDR3. The J segment lost 7 bases and the V segment lost 3 bases, leaving 5 bases of the junction unmatched. This chain's CDR3 is CASSEGLAGRNEQFF. The CDR3, as DNA: TGTGCCAGCAGCGAAGGACTAGCGGGGAGAAATGAGCAGTTCTTC.